This T cell receptor beta chain comes out of a study of shared clonotypes between healthy human individuals. Study-level results: Generation probabilities of non-shared clonotypes were lower (relative to those shared by all four donors). Only blood was sampled, and tissue TCR repertoires likely differ from blood ones. A limitation of the genetic and exposure-history diversity represented arose from few donors. Incomplete sequencing of sorted subsets was indicated by rarefaction despite large depth.

In the case of this clone: Its antigen is unidentified.

This table comes from immunoSEQ multiplex PCR, and its TCRdb copy is limited to in-frame clones, with some not included. The sample comprises about 1.1 million clones, 75% to 85% of which are singletons, and 0.5% to 0.6% rests with the top ten. The germline V gene has CDR1 SQVTM and CDR2 ANQGSEA. The germline V and J ends were trimmed by 6 bases and 5 bases, with 7 bases remaining between them. The CDR3 totals 10 residues. The sequenced material came from memory CD4+ T cells from PBMCs. As to subset: CD45RA-negative fraction. The chain couples TRBV29-1 to TRBJ1-1, with D possibly being TRBD1 (6 bases). The receptor was isolated from a man aged 18 to 29 in good health. Some clones in this sample may be carry-over from other donors' samples. The CDR3 nucleotides are TGCAGCGTACAGGGAACTGAAGCTTTCTTT. It codes for CSVQGTEAFF.